This T cell receptor beta chain came from a study of T cell changes during pregnancy in multiple sclerosis. The V gene lost 9 bases and the J gene lost 4 bases, with 14 bases spanning the gap. The CDR3 totals 13 residues. Germline V gene data show CDR1 as MNHEY and CDR2 as SVGAGI. Profiling relied on immunoSEQ multiplex PCR, and the TCRdb table lists in-frame clones only, not all of them. The sample has around 45,000 clones, about nine tenths seen once; the top ten hold 0.52%. Sequencing used CD4+ T cells from peripheral blood mononuclear cells, obtained in the third trimester of pregnancy. The rearrangement links TRBV6-5 to TRBJ2-3; tentatively, D is TRBD2 (6 bases). The TCR sequence derives from a female donor with multiple sclerosis, enrolled in a pregnancy study. CDR3 protein: CASSGGGPDTQYF. The CDR3 bases are TGTGCCAGTAGCGGAGGCGGTCCAGATACGCAGTATTTT.